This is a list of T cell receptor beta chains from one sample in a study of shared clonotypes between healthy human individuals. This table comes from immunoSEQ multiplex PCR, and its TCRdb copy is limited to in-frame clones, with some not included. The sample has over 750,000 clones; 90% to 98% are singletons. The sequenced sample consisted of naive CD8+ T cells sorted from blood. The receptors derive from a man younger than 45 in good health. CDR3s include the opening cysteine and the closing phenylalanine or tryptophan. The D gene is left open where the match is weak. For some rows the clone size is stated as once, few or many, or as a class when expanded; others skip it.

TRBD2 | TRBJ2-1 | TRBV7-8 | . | CASRPPASGSYNEQFF | TGTGCCAGCAGGCCGCCGGCTAGCGGGAGCTACAATGAGCAGTTCTTC
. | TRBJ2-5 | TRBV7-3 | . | CASSWGHQETQYF | TGTGCCAGCAGCTGGGGACATCAAGAGACCCAGTACTTC
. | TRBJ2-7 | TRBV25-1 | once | CASSELLGLSYEQYF | TGTGCCAGCAGTGAATTGCTGGGGCTCTCCTACGAGCAGTACTTC
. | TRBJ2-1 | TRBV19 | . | CASSEGPNEQFF | TGTGCCAGTTCAGAAGGGCCCAATGAGCAGTTCTTC
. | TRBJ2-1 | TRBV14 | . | CASSLPSQGKDNEQFF | TGTGCCAGCAGCCTCCCGAGCCAGGGTAAGGACAATGAGCAGTTCTTC
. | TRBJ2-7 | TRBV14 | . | CASSQAFYEQYF | TGTGCCAGCAGCCAAGCTTTCTACGAGCAGTACTTC
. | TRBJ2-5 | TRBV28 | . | CASSFLGLEETQYF | TGTGCCAGCAGTTTCTTGGGTTTGGAAGAGACCCAGTACTTC
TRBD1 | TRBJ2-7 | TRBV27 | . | CASSPGQGIPYEQYF | TGTGCCAGCAGTCCGGGACAGGGGATTCCCTACGAGCAGTACTTC
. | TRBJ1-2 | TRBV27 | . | CASSRGEWYYGYTF | TGTGCCAGCAGTCGGGGGGAGTGGTACTATGGCTACACCTTC
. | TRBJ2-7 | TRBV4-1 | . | CASSQERAGQDEQYF | TGCGCCAGCAGCCAAGAAAGAGCCGGGCAGGACGAGCAGTACTTC
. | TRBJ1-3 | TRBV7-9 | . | CASSPDVGNTIYF | TGTGCCAGCAGCCCGGACGTAGGAAACACCATATATTTT
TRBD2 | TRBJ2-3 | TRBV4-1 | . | CASSQANREAADTQYF | TGCGCCAGCAGCCAAGCAAACCGGGAGGCAGCAGATACGCAGTATTTT
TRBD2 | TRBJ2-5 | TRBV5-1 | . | CASSALAGARETQYF | TGCGCCAGCAGCGCGCTAGCGGGAGCACGCGAGACCCAGTACTTC
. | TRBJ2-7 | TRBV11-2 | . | CASSSRTLTYEQYF | TGTGCCAGCAGCAGCAGAACCCTAACGTACGAGCAGTACTTC
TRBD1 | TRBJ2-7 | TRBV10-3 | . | CAISLWTGKENEQYF | TGTGCCATCAGTCTATGGACAGGGAAAGAGAACGAGCAGTACTTC
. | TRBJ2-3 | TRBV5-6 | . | CASSLGTLSTDTQYF | TGTGCCAGCAGCTTGGGAACACTTAGCACAGATACGCAGTATTTT
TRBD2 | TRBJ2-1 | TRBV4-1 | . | CASSLLIPGGSSYNEQFF | TGCGCCAGCAGCCTCTTAATTCCGGGCGGGAGCTCCTACAATGAGCAGTTCTTC
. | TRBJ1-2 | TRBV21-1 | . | CASPGDPGRGYTF | TGTGCCAGCCCAGGGGACCCCGGCCGTGGCTACACCTTC
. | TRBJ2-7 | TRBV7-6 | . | CASSSIQGNYEQYF | TGTGCCAGCAGCTCCATTCAGGGAAACTACGAGCAGTACTTC
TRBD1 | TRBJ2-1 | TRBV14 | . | CASSQVDRGRSAYNEQFF | TGTGCCAGCAGCCAAGTGGACAGGGGGCGGAGTGCCTACAATGAGCAGTTCTTC
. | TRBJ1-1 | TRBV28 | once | CASSPQGRAFF | TGTGCCAGCAGTCCTCAGGGTAGAGCTTTCTTT
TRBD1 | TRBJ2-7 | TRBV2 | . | CASSLWTGMNEQYF | TGTGCCAGCAGCCTTTGGACAGGGATGAACGAGCAGTACTTC
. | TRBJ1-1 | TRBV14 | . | CASSQEGRRFAFF | TGTGCCAGCAGCCAAGAAGGCAGGCGGTTCGCTTTCTTT
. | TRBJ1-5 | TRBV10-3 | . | CADRDNNQPQHF | TGTGCCGACCGGGACAACAATCAGCCCCAGCATTTT
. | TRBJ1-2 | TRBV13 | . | CASSSGLERYGYTF | TGTGCCAGCAGCTCGGGGCTAGAGCGCTATGGCTACACCTTC
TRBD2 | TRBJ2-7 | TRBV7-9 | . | CASSLEGRTSGGPSYEQYF | TGTGCCAGCAGCTTAGAGGGCAGGACTAGCGGGGGTCCCTCCTACGAGCAGTACTTC
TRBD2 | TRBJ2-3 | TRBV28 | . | CASSPGLAGPSTDTQYF | TGTGCCAGCAGCCCCGGACTAGCGGGACCAAGCACAGATACGCAGTATTTT
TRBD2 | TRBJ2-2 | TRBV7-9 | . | CASRRTSVTGELFF | TGTGCCAGCAGGAGGACTAGCGTCACCGGGGAGCTGTTTTTT
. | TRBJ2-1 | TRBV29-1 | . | CSVHARSSYNEQFF | TGCAGCGTTCACGCGAGGAGCTCCTACAATGAGCAGTTCTTC
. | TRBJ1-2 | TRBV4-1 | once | CASSLRQKEGYTF | TGCGCCAGCAGCCTCCGACAAAAGGAAGGCTACACCTTC
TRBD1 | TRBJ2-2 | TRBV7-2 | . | CASSSGLGQGAEGTGELFF | TGTGCCAGCAGCTCGGGGCTGGGACAGGGGGCCGAGGGCACCGGGGAGCTGTTTTTT
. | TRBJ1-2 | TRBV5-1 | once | CASSLYSTANYGYTF | TGCGCCAGCAGCTTATACTCGACAGCTAACTATGGCTACACCTTC
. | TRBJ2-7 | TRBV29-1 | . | CSVDFGSSYEQYF | TGCAGCGTTGATTTCGGGTCCAGCTACGAGCAGTACTTC
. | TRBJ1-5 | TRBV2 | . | CASSEVGVSQPQHF | TGTGCCAGCAGTGAGGTGGGGGTCTCTCAGCCCCAGCATTTT
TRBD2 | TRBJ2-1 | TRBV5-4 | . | CASSNRLARSYNEQFF | TGTGCCAGCAGCAACAGACTAGCTCGCTCCTACAATGAGCAGTTCTTC
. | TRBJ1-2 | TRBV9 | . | CASSAGIYGYTF | TGTGCCAGCAGCGCAGGGATCTATGGCTACACCTTC
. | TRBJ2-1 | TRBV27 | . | CASTHTPGDRAYNEQFF | TGTGCCAGCACTCACACCCCCGGGGACCGAGCCTACAATGAGCAGTTCTTC
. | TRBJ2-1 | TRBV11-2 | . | CASSFDPGWNNEQFF | TGTGCCAGCAGCTTTGACCCCGGGTGGAACAATGAGCAGTTCTTC
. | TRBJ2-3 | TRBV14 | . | CASKGSGLFPYF | TGTGCCAGCAAAGGCTCCGGGTTGTTTCCGTATTTT
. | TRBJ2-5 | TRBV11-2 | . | CASSRGVVETQYF | TGTGCCAGCAGCCGGGGTGTGGTAGAGACCCAGTACTTC